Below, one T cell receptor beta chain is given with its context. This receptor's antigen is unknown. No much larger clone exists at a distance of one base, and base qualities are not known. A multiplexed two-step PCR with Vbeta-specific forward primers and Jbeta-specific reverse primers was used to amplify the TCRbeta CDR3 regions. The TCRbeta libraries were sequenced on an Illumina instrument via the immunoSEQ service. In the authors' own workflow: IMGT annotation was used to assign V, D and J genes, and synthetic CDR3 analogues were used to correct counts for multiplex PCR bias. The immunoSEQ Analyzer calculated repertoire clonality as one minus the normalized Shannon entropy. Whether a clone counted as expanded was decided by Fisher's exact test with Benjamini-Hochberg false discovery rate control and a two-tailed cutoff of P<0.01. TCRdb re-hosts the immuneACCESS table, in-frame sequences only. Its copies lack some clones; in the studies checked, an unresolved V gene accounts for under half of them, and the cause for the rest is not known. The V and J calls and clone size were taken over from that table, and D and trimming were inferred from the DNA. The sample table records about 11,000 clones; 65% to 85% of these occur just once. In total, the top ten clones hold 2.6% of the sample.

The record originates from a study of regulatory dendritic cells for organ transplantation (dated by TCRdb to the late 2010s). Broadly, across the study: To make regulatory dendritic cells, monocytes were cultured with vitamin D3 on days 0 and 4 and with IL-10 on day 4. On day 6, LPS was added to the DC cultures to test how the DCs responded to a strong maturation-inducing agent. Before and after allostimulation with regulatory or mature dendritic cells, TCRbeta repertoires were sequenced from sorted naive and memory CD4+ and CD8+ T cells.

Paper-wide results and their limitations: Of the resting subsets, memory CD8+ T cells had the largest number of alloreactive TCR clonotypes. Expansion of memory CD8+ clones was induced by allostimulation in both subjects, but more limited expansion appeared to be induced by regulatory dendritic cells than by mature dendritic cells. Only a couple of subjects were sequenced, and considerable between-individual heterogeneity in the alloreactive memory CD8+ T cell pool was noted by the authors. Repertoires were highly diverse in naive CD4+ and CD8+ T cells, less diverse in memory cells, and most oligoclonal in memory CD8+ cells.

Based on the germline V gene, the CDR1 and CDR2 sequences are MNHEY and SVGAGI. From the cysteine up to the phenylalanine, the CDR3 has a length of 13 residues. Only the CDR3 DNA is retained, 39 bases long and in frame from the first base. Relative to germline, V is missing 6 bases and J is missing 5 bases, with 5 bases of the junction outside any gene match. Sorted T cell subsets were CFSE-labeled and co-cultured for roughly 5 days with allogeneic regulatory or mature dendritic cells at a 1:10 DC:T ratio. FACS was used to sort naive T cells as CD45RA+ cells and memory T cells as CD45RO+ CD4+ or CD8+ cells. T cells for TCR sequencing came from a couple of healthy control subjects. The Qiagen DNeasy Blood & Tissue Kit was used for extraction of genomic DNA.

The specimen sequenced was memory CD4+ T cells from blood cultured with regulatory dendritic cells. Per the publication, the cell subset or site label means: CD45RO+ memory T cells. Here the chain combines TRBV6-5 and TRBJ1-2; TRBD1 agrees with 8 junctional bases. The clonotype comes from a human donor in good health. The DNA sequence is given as TGTGCCAGCAGCCAGGACAGGGAGTATGGCTACACCTTC. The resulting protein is CASSQDREYGYTF.